In its sample, the clone carrying this T cell receptor beta chain was seen a few times. V dropped 2 bases and J dropped 0 bases, with 8 bases sitting between them. CDR1 SGDLS and CDR2 YYNGEE come from the germline V gene. This CDR3 region has 14 residues. The sample comes from a study of regulatory T cells in long-lasting Graves disease. The sample's time point: newly diagnosed GD, antithyroid drugs for less than 3 months. PBMC RNA was the source of the TCR library. iRepertoire HTBI primers and Arm-PCR of CDR3 regions built TCR beta libraries. TCRdb reanalysed the multiplex PCR reads using MiXCR and keeps one entry per CDR3 protein. The table lists under 450,000 distinct CDR3 sequences, 15% to 20% of them singletons, with 20% to 25% in the top ten. The same data also went into a second study, on T cells in Graves' hyperthyroidism and ophthalmopathy.

Source: peripheral blood mononuclear cells (PBMCs), taken at new diagnosis, from a patient treated with antithyroid drugs. This clonotype was sampled from a woman between 18 and 30 years old with Graves disease. This rearrangement joins TRBV9 to TRBJ1-1; no definite D call. Here the CDR3 DNA reads TGTGCCAGCAGCGTGTCGGGGTTGAACACTGAAGCTTTCTTT. Its translation is CASSVSGLNTEAFF.